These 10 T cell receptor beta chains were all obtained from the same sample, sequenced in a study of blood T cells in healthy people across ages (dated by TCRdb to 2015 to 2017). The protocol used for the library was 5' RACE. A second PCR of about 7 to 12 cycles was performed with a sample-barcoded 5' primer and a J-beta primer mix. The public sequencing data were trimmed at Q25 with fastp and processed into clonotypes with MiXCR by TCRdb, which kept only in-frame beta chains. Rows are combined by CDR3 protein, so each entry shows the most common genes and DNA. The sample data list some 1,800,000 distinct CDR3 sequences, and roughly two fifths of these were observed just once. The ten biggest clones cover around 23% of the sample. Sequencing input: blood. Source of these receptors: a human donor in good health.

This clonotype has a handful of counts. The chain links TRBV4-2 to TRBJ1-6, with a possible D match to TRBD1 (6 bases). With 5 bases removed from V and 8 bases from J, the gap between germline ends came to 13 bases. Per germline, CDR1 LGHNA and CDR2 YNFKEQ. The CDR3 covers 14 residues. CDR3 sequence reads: CASSVQGDDSPLHF. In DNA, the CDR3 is TGTGCCAGCAGCGTACAGGGAGACGATTCACCCCTCCACTTT.

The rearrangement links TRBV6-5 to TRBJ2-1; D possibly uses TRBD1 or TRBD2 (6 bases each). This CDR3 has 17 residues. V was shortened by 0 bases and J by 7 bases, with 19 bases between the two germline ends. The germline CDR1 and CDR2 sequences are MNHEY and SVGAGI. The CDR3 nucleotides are TGTGCCAGCAGTTACTCGATGGAGGGGGTGCAACATAATGAGCAGTTCTTC. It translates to CASSYSMEGVQHNEQFF.

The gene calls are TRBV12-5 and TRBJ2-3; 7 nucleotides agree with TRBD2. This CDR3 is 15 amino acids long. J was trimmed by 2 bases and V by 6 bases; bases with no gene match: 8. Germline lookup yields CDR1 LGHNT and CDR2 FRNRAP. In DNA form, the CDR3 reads TGTGCTAGTGGGCCCGGGACTACTTACACAGATACGCAGTATTTT. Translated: CASGPGTTYTDTQYF.

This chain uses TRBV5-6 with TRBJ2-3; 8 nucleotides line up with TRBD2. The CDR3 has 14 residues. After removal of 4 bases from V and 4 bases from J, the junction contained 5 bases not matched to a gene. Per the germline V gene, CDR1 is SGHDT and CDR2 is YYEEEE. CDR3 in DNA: TGTGCCAGCAGCCCCTTCGGGGGGGCAGATACGCAGTATTTT. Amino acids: CASSPFGGADTQYF.

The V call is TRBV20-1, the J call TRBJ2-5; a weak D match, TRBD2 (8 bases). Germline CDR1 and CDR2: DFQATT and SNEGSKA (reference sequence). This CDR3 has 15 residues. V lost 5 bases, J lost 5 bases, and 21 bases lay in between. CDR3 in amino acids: CSASPGLGGRETQYF. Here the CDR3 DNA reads TGCAGTGCTTCGCCGGGACTAGGGGGCCGGGAGACCCAGTACTTC.

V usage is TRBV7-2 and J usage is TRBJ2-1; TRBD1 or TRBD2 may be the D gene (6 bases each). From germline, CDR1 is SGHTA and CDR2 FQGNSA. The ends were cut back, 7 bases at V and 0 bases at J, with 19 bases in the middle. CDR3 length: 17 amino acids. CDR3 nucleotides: TGTGCCAGCATCAAAACCCCGGGGGCCAGCTCCTACAATGAGCAGTTCTTC. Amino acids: CASIKTPGASSYNEQFF.

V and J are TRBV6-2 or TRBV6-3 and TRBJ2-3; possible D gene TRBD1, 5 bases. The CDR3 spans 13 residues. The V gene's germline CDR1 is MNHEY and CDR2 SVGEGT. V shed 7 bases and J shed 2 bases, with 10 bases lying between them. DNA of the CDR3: TGTGCCAGCATCGGACACCCCACAGATACGCAGTATTTT. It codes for CASIGHPTDTQYF.

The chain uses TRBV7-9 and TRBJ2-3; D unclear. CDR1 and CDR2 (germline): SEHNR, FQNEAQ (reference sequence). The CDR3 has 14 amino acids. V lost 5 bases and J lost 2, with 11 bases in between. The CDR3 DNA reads TGTGCCAGCAGCACATTGGATACCACAGATACGCAGTATTTT. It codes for CASSTLDTTDTQYF.

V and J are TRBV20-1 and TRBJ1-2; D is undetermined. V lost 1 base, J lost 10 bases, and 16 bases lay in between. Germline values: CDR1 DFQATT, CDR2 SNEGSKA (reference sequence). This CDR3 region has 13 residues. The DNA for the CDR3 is TGCAGTGCTAGAGGGCGAATCGAGATCCTCTACACCTTC. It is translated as CSARGRIEILYTF.

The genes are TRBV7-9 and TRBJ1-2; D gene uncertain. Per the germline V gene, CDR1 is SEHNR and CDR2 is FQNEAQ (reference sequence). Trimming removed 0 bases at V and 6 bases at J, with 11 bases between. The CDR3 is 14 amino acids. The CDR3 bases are TGTGCCAGCAGCTTAGCAGGGATGGTAAATGGCTACACCTTC. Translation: CASSLAGMVNGYTF.